The 4 T cell receptor beta chains given below trace back to one sample, sequenced in a study of shared clonotypes between healthy human individuals. Here immunoSEQ multiplex PCR was the method, and the copy in TCRdb shows in-frame clones only, minus some. The sample consists of about 2.1 million clones, just over 90% of them appearing once. CD45RO-negative cells were positively selected for CCR7, leaving out terminally differentiated effector memory CD45RA+ cells. The sequenced material came from naive CD8+ T cells from PBMCs. The origin of the receptors is a man in his late teens or twenties in good health. Some clones in this sample may be carry-over from other donors' samples.

J is TRBJ2-1 and V is TRBV25-1; a weak D match, TRBD2 (6 bases). The germline V and J ends were trimmed by 7 bases and 6 bases, with 28 bases remaining between them. CDR1 is MGHDK, CDR2 SYGVNS, per germline. The CDR3 totals 18 residues. CDR3: CASTPSGGGANFINEQFF. The DNA for the CDR3 is TGTGCCAGCACTCCATCAGGAGGAGGGGCCAACTTTATCAATGAGCAGTTCTTC.

The chain combines TRBV11-2 with TRBJ2-1, with D possibly matching TRBD1 (6 bases). Trimming took 1 base from V and 4 from J, leaving 11 bases between them. CDR1 and CDR2 from the germline V gene are SGHAT and FQNNGV. The CDR3 covers 15 residues. The CDR3 sequence is CASSLAGEFYNEQFF. The CDR3 DNA reads TGTGCCAGCAGCTTAGCAGGGGAATTTTACAATGAGCAGTTCTTC.

The rearrangement links TRBV4-3 to TRBJ2-2; 11 bases fit TRBD2. Germline assignment: CDR1 LGHNA and CDR2 YSLEER. CDR3 length: 17 amino acids. Trimming cost V 4 bases and J 3 bases; bases outside gene matches: 7. The CDR3 region has the DNA TGCGCCAGCAGCCTCGGGCTTAGCGGGAGGGACACCGGGGAGCTGTTTTTT. It yields the protein CASSLGLSGRDTGELFF.

DNA for the CDR3: TGCGCCAGCAGCCAAACAACGGCGGCCTCCTACGAGCAGTACTTC. Amino acids: CASSQTTAASYEQYF. This chain uses TRBV4-1 with TRBJ2-7; the D is unclear. Per germline, CDR1 MGHRA and CDR2 YSYEKL. This CDR3 is 15 amino acids long. V lost 2 bases and J 0 bases, leaving 11 bases between the germline ends.